These T cell receptor beta chains were read from a single sample in a study of cytomegalovirus exposure and HLA in healthy donors. The protocol was immunoSEQ multiplex PCR, while the TCRdb copy is restricted to in-frame clones and leaves out a portion. Altogether about 110,000 clones are present, approximately 96% being singletons, with the ten largest covering roughly 0.67%. Material for sequencing was PBMCs. The receptors come from a woman aged 18-30 years in good health and CMV-seronegative. CDR3s include the opening cysteine and the closing phenylalanine or tryptophan. The order of the fields is D gene, V gene, clone size, J gene, CDR3 DNA, CDR3 protein. D genes are given only for firm matches. A row's size may be missing; if present it is once, few, many or a size class.

TRBD1,TRBV28,.,TRBJ1-1,TGTGCCACCCAGGACAGGGGGCTCCCGAACACTGAAGCTTTCTTT,CATQDRGLPNTEAFF
TRBD2,TRBV25-1,.,TRBJ2-1,TGTGCCAGCAGGGAAGCCTCGGGAACTAGCGGTCCCTACAATGAGCAGTTCTTC,CASREASGTSGPYNEQFF
TRBD1,TRBV11-3,.,TRBJ1-2,TGTGCCAGCAGCTTAGCCCACAGGGGCTATGGCTACACCTTC,CASSLAHRGYGYTF
TRBD1,TRBV5-1,.,TRBJ2-7,TGCGCCAGCAGCTCTGGACAGGGAGTGACGTACTACGAGCAGTACTTC,CASSSGQGVTYYEQYF
TRBD2,TRBV6-4,.,TRBJ2-1,TGTGCCAGCAGTGACTCGGCTAGCGGGGGGGATGAGCAGTTCTTC,CASSDSASGGDEQFF
TRBD2,TRBV27,.,TRBJ2-1,TGTGCCAGCAGTAGGACTAGCGGGGGCTATGAGCAGTTCTTC,CASSRTSGGYEQFF
.,TRBV6-1,.,TRBJ1-2,TGTGCCCTCGTGGACAGCGGGGCGGATGGCTACACCTTC,CALVDSGADGYTF
.,TRBV25-1,.,TRBJ1-1,TGTGCCAGCAGTCTCCGAGGGGGGGGGAACACTGAAGCTTTCTTT,CASSLRGGGNTEAFF
TRBD2,TRBV15,.,TRBJ2-3,TGTGCCACCACCCCGGGACTAGATCTTGGCACAGATACGCAGTATTTT,CATTPGLDLGTDTQYF
TRBD1,TRBV6-5,.,TRBJ1-2,TGTGCCAGCAGTTATCGGACAGGGGACTATGGCTACACCTTC,CASSYRTGDYGYTF
.,TRBV5-5,.,TRBJ2-5,TGTGCCAGCAGCCCAGGGTGGGGGGTCGAGACCCAGTACTTC,CASSPGWGVETQYF
.,TRBV6-1,.,TRBJ2-1,TGTGCCAGCAGTGAATATAGGGGTTCGGGGCAGTTCTTC,CASSEYRGSGQFF
.,TRBV28,once,TRBJ2-5,TGTGCCAGCAGTCCCCCCTTGGGCGGGGGCTGGAAAGAGACCCAGTACTTC,CASSPPLGGGWKETQYF
.,TRBV6-1,.,TRBJ2-3,TGTGCCAGCAGTGGAACGAGTCCCAGCACAGATACGCAGTATTTT,CASSGTSPSTDTQYF
TRBD1,TRBV6-5,.,TRBJ1-1,TGTGCCAGCAGAAGGGCTGACAGGGTTAACACTGAAGCTTTCTTT,CASRRADRVNTEAFF
TRBD2,TRBV4-2,.,TRBJ2-3,TGTGCCAGCAGCCAAGAAAGCGGGGGGGGGATTACAGATACGCAGTATTTT,CASSQESGGGITDTQYF
.,TRBV21-1,.,TRBJ1-5,TGTGCCAGCAGCGCTACCGGGACAGGGATTAAGGGTCAGCCCCAGCATTTT,CASSATGTGIKGQPQHF